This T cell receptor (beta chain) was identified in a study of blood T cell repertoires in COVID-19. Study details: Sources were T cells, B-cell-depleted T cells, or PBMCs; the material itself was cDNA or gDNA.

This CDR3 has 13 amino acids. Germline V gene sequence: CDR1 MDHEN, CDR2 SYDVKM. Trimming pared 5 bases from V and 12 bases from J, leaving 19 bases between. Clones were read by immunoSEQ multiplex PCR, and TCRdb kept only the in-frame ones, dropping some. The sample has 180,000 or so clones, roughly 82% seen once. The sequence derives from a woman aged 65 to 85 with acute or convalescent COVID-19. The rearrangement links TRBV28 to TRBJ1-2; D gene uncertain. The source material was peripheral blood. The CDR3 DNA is TGTGCCAGCAGTCCCAGTGCGGGGAGGCGCGACACCTTC. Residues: CASSPSAGRRDTF.